This TCR beta chain appears in the sequencing data of a study of identical twins. The study's findings and limits: While abundant cord blood beta clonotypes carried fewer insertions, memory repertoires showed no such pattern. With beta out-of-frame sequences, excess sharing by twins was weaker. Cross-sectional statistics, not tracking of the same donors, supported the conclusions.

This clonotype was seen many times. Its antigen remains unknown. TCRdb independently ran MiXCR on the 5' RACE reads; one entry per CDR3 protein. The repertoire includes 1,800,000 or so distinct CDR3 sequences, 25% to 35% of them detected once, and around 0.3% sits in the top ten. Trimming removed 2 bases from V and 0 bases from J, with 9 bases in between. Germline CDR1 reads SGHAT; CDR2 reads FQNNGV. The CDR3 sequence is 15 residues long. The TCR comes from a newborn girl in good health. J is TRBJ2-3 and V is TRBV11-2, with D maybe TRBD2 (6 bases). Source material: cord blood. The CDR3: CASSLHGTSTDTQYF. CDR3 nucleotides: TGTGCCAGCAGCTTACATGGGACTAGCACAGATACGCAGTATTTT.